What follows describes a single T cell receptor (beta chain). Specified time point: blood 4 weeks post-SBRT, at nephrectomy. Sample treatment: 15 Gy SBRT to primary tumor, nephrectomy 4 weeks later. Nephrectomy followed 15 Gy stereotactic body radiation by 4 weeks. Blood was sampled at baseline, 2 weeks and 4 weeks after SBRT. The data belong to a study of radiation and T cells in renal cell carcinoma. Germline CDR1 reads MDHEN; CDR2 reads SYDVKM. The CDR3 loop spans 15 amino acids. V was shortened by 6 bases and J by 1 base, with 16 bases between the two germline ends. Sequencing used immunoSEQ multiplex PCR; TCRdb keeps in-frame clones, though not all of them. Of about 100,000 clones detected, about 79% appear once; the ten largest clones hold approximately 7.8%.

This sequence originates from a man aged 55-75 years with renal cell carcinoma. Sequencing was performed on blood, taken from a patient whose treatment included radiotherapy and nephrectomy. The chain carries TRBV28 and TRBJ2-7, with D perhaps being TRBD1 or TRBD2 (5 bases each). CDR3 sequence: CASSSPGQKSYEQYF. The CDR3 region has the DNA TGTGCCAGCAGCTCACCGGGGCAGAAGTCCTACGAGCAGTACTTC.